The entry that follows covers one TCR beta chain sequence. Its antigen is still unknown. This sample is drawn from a study of CD8 T cells in ankylosing spondylitis. Study-level findings and limits: Researchers report that disease-linked clones proved CD8+ and relatively rare in peripheral blood. Reported data indicate significant enrichment of disease-linked clones within matched ankylosing spondylitis synovial fluid. What appeared characteristic of ankylosing spondylitis blood was a TCR beta motif of about eight highly homologous variants.

Generation of TCR beta libraries employed quantitative 5'-RACE incorporating molecular barcodes. TCRdb re-called the 5' RACE reads through MiXCR, storing one row per CDR3 protein. The table lists 300,000 to 400,000 distinct CDR3 sequences, about 15% of them singletons. The CDR3 loop spans 13 amino acids. Trimming took 7 bases from V and 2 from J, leaving 12 bases between them. The source of this sequence is a male donor with ankylosing spondylitis or in good health (not recorded which). The sequenced sample was blood, either unsorted or a sorted T cell fraction (not recorded which). The chain links TRBV12-3 or TRBV12-4 to TRBJ2-7; D is possibly TRBD2 (6 bases). In DNA, the CDR3 is TGTGCCAGCACTCGGGACTTACCCTACGAGCAGTACTTC. Protein product: CASTRDLPYEQYF.